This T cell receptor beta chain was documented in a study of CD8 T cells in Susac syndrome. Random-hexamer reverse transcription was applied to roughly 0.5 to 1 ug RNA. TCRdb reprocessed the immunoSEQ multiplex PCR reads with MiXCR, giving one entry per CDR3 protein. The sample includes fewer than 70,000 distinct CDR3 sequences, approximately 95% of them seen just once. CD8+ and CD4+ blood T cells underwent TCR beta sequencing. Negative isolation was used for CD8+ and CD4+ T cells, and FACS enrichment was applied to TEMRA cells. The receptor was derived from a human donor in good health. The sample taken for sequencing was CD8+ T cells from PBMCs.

Here the CDR3 reads CASSLVLAGGLQFF. DNA for the CDR3: TGTGCCAGCAGCTTGGTACTAGCGGGGGGGCTTCAGTTCTTC. The chain couples TRBV5-6 to TRBJ2-1, with TRBD2 matching over 13 bases. With 0 bases clipped from V and 13 bases from J, the junction kept 4 bases outside the gene matches. Germline V gene sequence: CDR1 SGHDT, CDR2 YYEEEE. The CDR3 covers 14 residues.